This T cell receptor (beta chain) was documented in a study of T cell responses to AZD1222 COVID-19 vaccine. There are a few counts of this clone. Antigen unknown. The study's findings and limits: Increased Spike-specific TCR breadth and depth were observed after two AZD1222 doses. Baseline seropositivity characterized only a handful of AZD1222 recipients. Every sample of the repertoires postdated the peak T cell response. Among the donors, most were white British and more were female, and clonal diversity was possibly underestimated.

Germline CDR1 and CDR2: MDHEN and SYDVKM. Deletions cut 5 bases from V and 8 bases from J, with 16 bases between. The CDR3 sequence is 15 residues long. The method was immunoSEQ multiplex PCR; TCRdb's version includes in-frame clones alone and lacks a portion of them. This table holds 45,000 to 60,000 clones, roughly nine tenths found once. The gene calls are TRBV28 and TRBJ1-6; D ambiguous. The sequencing here drew on peripheral blood, taken on day 0 of AZD1222 vaccination. The sequence came from an adult in good health. The CDR3 region has the DNA TGTGCCAGCAGTCCCCCGGTTGGGCCGCATTCACCCCTCCACTTT. Protein sequence: CASSPPVGPHSPLHF. The variable domain in full, with the rest retrieved from reference TRBV28 and TRBJ1-6, is DVKVTQSSRYLVKRTGEKVFLECVQDMDHENMFWYRQDPGLGLRLIYFSYDVKMKEKGDIPEGYSVSREKKERFSLILESASTNQTSMYLCASSPPVGPHSPLHFGNGTRLTVT.